This T cell receptor beta chain comes out of a study of cytomegalovirus exposure and HLA in healthy donors. Across the study: From HLA-typed donors, an early data release held some 80 million unique TCRs. Most donors, less than 85% of a few hundred genotyped, fell in the Caucasian-associated ancestry cluster.

PCR involved 60 Vbeta and 13 Jbeta primers. Repertoires were generated with immunoSEQ multiplex PCR, while TCRdb's copy carries only in-frame clones and drops some. The sample has 55,000 or so clones; 78% are singletons. The study, taken as a whole, reports: Reports credit the classifier with highly specific, highly sensitive diagnosis of cytomegalovirus status. Most subjects' HLA-A and HLA-B alleles were reportedly predicted from TCR beta sequences.

Regarding this clone: Its antigen is not identified.

V gave up 4 bases and J gave up 7 bases, with 14 bases separating them. Per the germline V gene, CDR1 is SGDLS and CDR2 is YYNGEE. CDR3 length: 14 residues. The rearrangement uses TRBV9 and TRBJ1-4, with unresolved D. This clonotype was sampled from a female donor in good health and CMV-seronegative. The sample consisted of PBMCs. The CDR3: CASSKDPSGEKLFF. CDR3 nucleotides: TGTGCCAGCAGCAAAGACCCTTCGGGTGAAAAACTGTTTTTT.